These 23 T cell receptor beta chains came from one sample sequenced in a study of cytomegalovirus exposure and HLA in healthy donors. PCR involved 60 Vbeta and 13 Jbeta primers. Libraries were prepared by immunoSEQ multiplex PCR; TCRdb keeps only in-frame clonotypes and omits some of them. The table lists about 170,000 clones, around 85% of them singletons. What was sequenced was PBMCs. Receptors originate from a male donor in good health and CMV-seronegative.

This chain connects TRBV25-1 to TRBJ2-5; D is perhaps TRBD1 (5 bases). The V end lost 6 bases, the J end lost 3 bases, and 8 bases lay between the germline ends. Per germline, CDR1 MGHDK and CDR2 SYGVNS. The CDR3 extends over 12 amino acids. The CDR3 DNA sequence: TGTGCCAGCAGCAGGGTGGAAGAGACCCAGTACTTC. Its protein is CASSRVEETQYF.

J is TRBJ1-2 and V is TRBV9; 7 nucleotides match TRBD1. The CDR3 is 14 residues long. V shed 0 bases and J 3 bases; nucleotides not matched to a gene: 2. The germline CDR1 and CDR2 sequences are SGDLS and YYNGEE. The CDR3, as DNA: TGTGCCAGCAGCGTAGGTACAGGGGACTATGGCTACACCTTC. Translation gives CASSVGTGDYGYTF.

The chain joins TRBV12-5 to TRBJ2-3; D might be TRBD1 (5 bases). From germline, CDR1 is LGHNT and CDR2 FRNRAP. The CDR3 sequence is 14 residues long. V was clipped by 1 base and J by 6 bases, with 11 bases between them. CDR3 DNA sequence: TGTGCTAGTGGTTTGGCCAGGGTAGGTGATACGCAGTATTTT. Translating gives CASGLARVGDTQYF.

The V call is TRBV5-1, the J call TRBJ2-1; 9 positions match TRBD2. The CDR3 length is 15 residues. V shed 5 bases, J shed 0 bases, and the junction held 3 bases outside the gene matches. Germline CDR1 SGHRS, CDR2 YFSETQ. The CDR3 region has the DNA TGCGCCAGCAGGCCAGCGGGGGGCTCCTACAATGAGCAGTTCTTC. This codes for CASRPAGGSYNEQFF.

The V and J genes are TRBV4-3 and TRBJ2-1; 7 nucleotides agree with TRBD2. This CDR3 has 16 amino acids. Germline V gene data show CDR1 as LGHNA and CDR2 as YSLEER. V lost 2 bases and J lost 6; bases outside the gene matches: 10. CDR3 bases: TGCGCCAGCAGCCAATACCTGGGAGGGATAGGCAATGAGCAGTTCTTC. Protein: CASSQYLGGIGNEQFF.

This clone was seen only once. This chain joins TRBV30 and TRBJ1-1, with no clear D. This CDR3 spans 13 amino acids. Trimming stripped 3 bases from V and 1 base from J, with 9 bases between. The V gene's germline CDR1 is GTSNPN and CDR2 SVGIG (reference sequence). CDR3 nucleotides: TGTGCCTGGAGGCGAGGGCAGAACACTGAAGCTTTCTTT. Protein sequence: CAWRRGQNTEAFF.

The gene calls are TRBV10-3 and TRBJ1-2; the D gene is possibly TRBD1 (5 bases). This CDR3 is 14 amino acids long. Germline CDR1 ENHRY, CDR2 SYGVKD. V gave up 2 bases and J gave up 5 bases, with 12 bases separating them. CDR3 region: CAISEPDRAYGYTF. CDR3 in DNA: TGTGCCATCAGTGAGCCCGACAGAGCGTATGGCTACACCTTC.

This sequence joins TRBV5-1 and TRBJ1-2, with a weak D call TRBD1 (5 bases). CDR1 SGHRS and CDR2 YFSETQ come from the germline V gene. This CDR3 has 13 residues. Trimming cost V 2 bases and J 2 bases, with 7 bases left between them. The CDR3 here is CASSFTGNYGYTF. CDR3 nucleotides: TGCGCCAGCAGCTTCACAGGAAACTATGGCTACACCTTC.

The sample holds a few counts of this clone. The chain carries TRBV10-3 and TRBJ2-7; 8 bases match TRBD1. With V trimmed by 2 bases and J by 4 bases, 7 bases remained unmatched. CDR1 and CDR2 from the germline V gene are ENHRY and SYGVKD. The CDR3 length is 15 residues. CDR3: CAISERQGKAYEQYF. The CDR3 DNA is TGTGCCATCAGTGAGAGACAGGGGAAAGCTTACGAGCAGTACTTC.

The chain has TRBV12-5 and TRBJ2-6, with D unresolved. The CDR3 is 13 amino acids. The germline V and J ends were trimmed by 7 bases and 7 bases, with 11 bases remaining between them. Germline V gene data show CDR1 as LGHNT and CDR2 as FRNRAP. CDR3: CASAAGRANVLTF. CDR3 coding DNA: TGTGCTAGTGCCGCAGGTCGTGCCAACGTCCTGACTTTC.

This chain connects TRBV9 to TRBJ2-7; maybe TRBD2 (6 bases). Germline CDR1 and CDR2: SGDLS and YYNGEE. V lost 0 bases and J 5 bases, leaving 12 bases between the germline ends. This CDR3 is 14 amino acids long. As DNA, the CDR3 is TGTGCCAGCAGCGTAGGGAGGGCAGTGCACGAGCAGTACTTC. It specifies CASSVGRAVHEQYF.

V and J are TRBV29-1 and TRBJ2-1, with D uncertain. CDR1 and CDR2 from the germline V gene are SQVTM and ANQGSEA. The V gene lost 6 bases and the J gene lost 6 bases, with 6 bases spanning the gap. The CDR3 runs to 10 residues. CDR3 amino acids: CSVAINEQFF. The CDR3 DNA is TGCAGCGTCGCGATCAATGAGCAGTTCTTC.

This chain links TRBV7-9 with TRBJ2-7; 8 nucleotides agree with TRBD1. The CDR3 is 14 residues long. The trim removed 2 bases at V and 6 bases at J, leaving 6 bases unmatched. Per germline, CDR1 SEHNR and CDR2 FQNEAQ (reference sequence). CDR3 sequence: CASSLTGGPSEQYF. The CDR3 region has the DNA TGTGCCAGCAGCTTAACAGGGGGGCCGAGCGAGCAGTACTTC.

This clone was seen a single time. V and J are TRBV10-3 and TRBJ2-1; D gene unclear. Looked up from germline, CDR1 is ENHRY and CDR2 is SYGVKD. V was shortened by 2 bases and J by 0 bases, with 11 bases between the two germline ends. The CDR3 sequence is 16 residues long. The CDR3 loop is CAISEATESSYNEQFF. In DNA, the CDR3 is TGTGCCATCAGTGAGGCCACAGAGAGCTCCTACAATGAGCAGTTCTTC.

This chain uses TRBV5-1 with TRBJ2-2, with 12 positions matching TRBD2. Per the germline V gene, CDR1 is SGHRS and CDR2 is YFSETQ. CDR3 length equals 15 residues. With 4 bases clipped from V and 6 bases from J, the junction kept 4 bases outside the gene matches. The CDR3 region is CASSPSGGAAGELFF. CDR3 in DNA: TGCGCCAGCAGCCCTAGCGGGGGGGCCGCCGGGGAGCTGTTTTTT.

The chain recombines TRBV11-3 with TRBJ2-2; D is unclear. In germline, CDR1 is SGHNT, CDR2 YENEEA. V was clipped by 5 bases and J by 8 bases, with 9 bases between them. The CDR3 loop spans 12 amino acids. This CDR3 is CASSRGAGELFF. DNA of the CDR3: TGTGCCAGCAGCCGCGGAGCGGGGGAGCTGTTTTTT.

The chain is built from TRBV19 and TRBJ2-1; TRBD1 might be the D (7 bases). V dropped 4 bases and J dropped 7 bases, with 17 bases sitting between them. This CDR3 is 15 amino acids long. The germline V gene encodes CDR1 LNHDA and CDR2 SQIVND (reference sequence). In DNA form, the CDR3 reads TGTGCCAGTAGTACCCTAGGTGCAGGGGGGAATGAGCAGTTCTTC. This gives the protein CASSTLGAGGNEQFF.

The rearrangement uses TRBV7-2 and TRBJ2-5, with 9 bases that match TRBD2. The end of the DNA is better explained by TRBJ2-7, so the J call may be wrong. In germline, CDR1 is SGHTA, CDR2 FQGNSA. CDR3 length: 15 residues. CDR3 amino acids: CASSYRPGLANEQYF. In nucleotides, the CDR3 is TGTGCCAGCAGCTACCGACCGGGACTAGCCAACGAGCAGTACTTC.

The chain uses TRBV5-1 and TRBJ2-7, with D perhaps TRBD1 (5 bases). This CDR3 has 17 amino acids. CDR1 is SGHRS, CDR2 YFSETQ, per germline. Trimming shortened V by 1 base and J by 3 bases, and 20 bases separated the two germline ends. Here the CDR3 DNA reads TGCGCCAGCAGCTTGTTGCCAGGGTCAAGTAGGGTCTACGAGCAGTACTTC. It yields the protein CASSLLPGSSRVYEQYF.

The chain carries TRBV10-3 and TRBJ1-6, with D possibly being TRBD1 (5 bases). Trimming left V 3 bases short and J 0 bases short, with 9 bases between. Germline assignment: CDR1 ENHRY and CDR2 SYGVKD. This CDR3 spans 16 amino acids. In DNA form, the CDR3 reads TGTGCCATCAGTGAAGGGGAAAGCTCCTATAATTCACCCCTCCACTTT. Protein sequence: CAISEGESSYNSPLHF.

The CDR3 DNA follows: TGCGCCAGCAGCTATAAATACGGGAGCGAGCAGTACTTC. This sequence encodes CASSYKYGSEQYF. This chain uses TRBV5-1 with TRBJ2-7, with a possible D match to TRBD2 (6 bases). Trimming stripped 3 bases from V and 6 bases from J, with 13 bases between. Looked up from germline, CDR1 is SGHRS and CDR2 is YFSETQ. The CDR3 consists of 13 residues.

The chain employs TRBV11-2 and TRBJ1-2; 12 nucleotides line up with TRBD1. Losses at the gene ends were 4 bases for V and 8 bases for J; bases not matched to a gene: 8. This CDR3 region has 15 residues. Germline lookup yields CDR1 SGHAT and CDR2 FQNNGV. The CDR3 reads CASSYLGTGGRGYTF. CDR3 nucleotide sequence: TGTGCCAGCAGCTACTTAGGGACAGGGGGCAGAGGCTACACCTTC.

J is TRBJ2-1 and V is TRBV11-2; possibly TRBD2 for D (6 bases). This CDR3 is 12 amino acids long. V shed 1 base and J shed 13 bases, with 11 bases lying between them. The germline V gene encodes CDR1 SGHAT and CDR2 FQNNGV. The CDR3: CASSLGQGGQFF. CDR3 nucleotide sequence: TGTGCCAGCAGCTTAGGTCAGGGAGGTCAGTTCTTC.